The TCR beta chain described here comes from a study of cytomegalovirus exposure and HLA in healthy donors. The overall study: Later, an analysis reported that the 120 or so validation repertoires had used the same platform as the 500 to 750 first-cohort repertoires.

The germline gives CDR1 SGHRS, CDR2 YFSETQ. The CDR3 consists of 15 residues. Trimming removed 4 bases from V and 7 bases from J; junction bases left unmatched: 13. Notes on the study in general: First-cohort TCR clusters were later found to tend to co-occur in the 120 or so validation repertoires. The study designated 150 or so TCR beta chains cytomegalovirus-associated.

A note on this clone: Its specificity is not known.

Libraries were prepared by immunoSEQ multiplex PCR; TCRdb keeps only in-frame clonotypes and omits some of them. The sample includes about 150,000 clones, 80% to 90% seen only once; the top ten take about 20%. Sequenced: PBMCs. V is TRBV5-1 and J is TRBJ2-7; 8 positions agree with TRBD1. The TCR was taken from a man aged 18 to 29 in good health and CMV-seropositive. The chain's CDR3 is CASSTGAQGAREQYF. Written as DNA, the CDR3 is TGCGCCAGCAGCACGGGGGCCCAGGGGGCCAGAGAGCAGTACTTC.